This T cell receptor (beta chain) stems from a study of response to subunit inactivated influenza vaccine. V lost 4 bases, J lost 1 base, and 11 bases lay in between. The length of the CDR3 is 14 residues. The V gene's germline CDR1 is SGHRS and CDR2 YFSETQ. This clonotype came up a few times. Antigen unknown. Findings of the study overall: Each seasonal flu vaccination may recruit only limited new T cells, authors suggested.

MiXCR, run by TCRdb on the RT-PCR reads, gives a single entry per CDR3 protein. The sample holds approximately 570,000 distinct CDR3 sequences; under 9% are singletons and the top ten take 10% to 15%. This specimen consisted of PBMCs from blood, obtained around 25 months after vaccination. This chain uses TRBV5-1 with TRBJ2-5; D uncertain. This TCR came from a man aged 45-69 years who received an inactivated influenza vaccine. Here the CDR3 DNA reads TGCGCCAGCAGCCCCTCCGTCTCCCAAGAGACCCAGTACTTC. Translation gives CASSPSVSQETQYF.